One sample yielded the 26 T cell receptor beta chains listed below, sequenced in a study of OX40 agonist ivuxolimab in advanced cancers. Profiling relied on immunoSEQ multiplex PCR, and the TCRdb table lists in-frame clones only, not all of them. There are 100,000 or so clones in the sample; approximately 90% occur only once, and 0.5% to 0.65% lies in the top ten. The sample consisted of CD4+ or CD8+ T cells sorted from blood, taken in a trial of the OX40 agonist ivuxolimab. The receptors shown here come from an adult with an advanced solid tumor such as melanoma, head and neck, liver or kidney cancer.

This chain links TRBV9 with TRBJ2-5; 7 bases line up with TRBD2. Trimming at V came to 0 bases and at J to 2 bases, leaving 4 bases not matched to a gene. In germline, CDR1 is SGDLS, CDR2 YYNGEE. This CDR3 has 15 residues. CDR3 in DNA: TGTGCCAGCAGCGTAGGGACTAGAAAGCAAGAGACCCAGTACTTC. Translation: CASSVGTRKQETQYF.

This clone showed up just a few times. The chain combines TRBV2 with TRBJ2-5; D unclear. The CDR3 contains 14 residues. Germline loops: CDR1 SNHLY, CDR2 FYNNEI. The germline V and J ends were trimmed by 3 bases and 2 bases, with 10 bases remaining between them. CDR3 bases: TGTGCCAGCAGTGAGCAGCAGCAGCAAGAGACCCAGTACTTC. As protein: CASSEQQQQETQYF.

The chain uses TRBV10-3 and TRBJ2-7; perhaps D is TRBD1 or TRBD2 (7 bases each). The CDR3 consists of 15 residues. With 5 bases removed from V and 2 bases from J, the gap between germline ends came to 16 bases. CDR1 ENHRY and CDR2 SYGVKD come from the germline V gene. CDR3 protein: CAISQQGGVPYEQYF. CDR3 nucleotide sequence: TGTGCCATCAGTCAGCAGGGGGGGGTCCCCTACGAGCAGTACTTC.

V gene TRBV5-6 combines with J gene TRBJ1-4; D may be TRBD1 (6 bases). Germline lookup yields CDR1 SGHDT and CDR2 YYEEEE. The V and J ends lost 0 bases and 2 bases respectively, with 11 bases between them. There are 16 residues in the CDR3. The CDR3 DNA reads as TGTGCCAGCAGCTTGGTGGGGGGCGCGACTAATGAAAAACTGTTTTTT. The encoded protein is CASSLVGGATNEKLFF.

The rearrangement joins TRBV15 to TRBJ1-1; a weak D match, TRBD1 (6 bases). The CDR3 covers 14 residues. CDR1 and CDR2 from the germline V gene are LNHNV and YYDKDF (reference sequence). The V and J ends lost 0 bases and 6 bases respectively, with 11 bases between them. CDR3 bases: TGTGCCACCAGCAGAGAAGCAGGGGAGGCTGAAGCTTTCTTT. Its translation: CATSREAGEAEAFF.

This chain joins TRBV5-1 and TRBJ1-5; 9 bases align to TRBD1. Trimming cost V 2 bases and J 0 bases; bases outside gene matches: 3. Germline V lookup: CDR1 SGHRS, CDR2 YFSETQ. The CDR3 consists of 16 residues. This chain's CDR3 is CASSFGTGNSNQPQHF. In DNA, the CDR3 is TGCGCCAGCAGCTTCGGGACAGGGAATAGCAATCAGCCCCAGCATTTT. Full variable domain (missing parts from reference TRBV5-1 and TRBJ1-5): KAGVTQTPRYLIKTRGQQVTLSCSPISGHRSVSWYQQTPGQGLQFLFEYFSETQRNKGNFPGRFSGRQFSNSRSEMNVSTLELGDSALYLCASSFGTGNSNQPQHFGDGTRLSIL.

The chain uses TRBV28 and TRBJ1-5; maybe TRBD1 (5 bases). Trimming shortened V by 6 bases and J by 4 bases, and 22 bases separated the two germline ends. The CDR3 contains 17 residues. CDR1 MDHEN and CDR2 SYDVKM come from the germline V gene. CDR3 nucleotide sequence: TGTGCCAGCAGGACGACCCTCGTGATGGGGCGGAATCAGCCCCAGCATTTT. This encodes CASRTTLVMGRNQPQHF.

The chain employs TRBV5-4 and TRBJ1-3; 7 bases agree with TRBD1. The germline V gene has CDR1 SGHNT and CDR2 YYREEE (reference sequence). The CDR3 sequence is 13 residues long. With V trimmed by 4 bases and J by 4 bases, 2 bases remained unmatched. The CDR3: CASSMTGGNTIYF. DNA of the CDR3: TGTGCCAGCAGCATGACAGGGGGAAACACCATATATTTT.

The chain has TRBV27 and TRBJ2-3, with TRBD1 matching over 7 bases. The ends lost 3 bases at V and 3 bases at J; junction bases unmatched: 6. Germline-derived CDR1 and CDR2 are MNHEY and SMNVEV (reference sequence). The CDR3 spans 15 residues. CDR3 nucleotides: TGTGCCAGCAGTTTCCCGGACAGGATTACAGATACGCAGTATTTT. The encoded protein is CASSFPDRITDTQYF.

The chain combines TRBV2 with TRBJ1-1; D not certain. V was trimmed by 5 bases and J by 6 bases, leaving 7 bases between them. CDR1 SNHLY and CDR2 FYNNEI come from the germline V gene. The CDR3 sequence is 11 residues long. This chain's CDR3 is CASSPRSEAFF. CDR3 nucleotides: TGTGCCAGCAGTCCCCGCTCTGAAGCTTTCTTT.

CDR3: CASSARLAVNEQFF. The CDR3 DNA follows: TGTGCCAGCAGCGCCCGACTAGCGGTAAATGAGCAGTTCTTC. The chain carries TRBV9 and TRBJ2-1; the match to TRBD2 covers 9 bases. Germline values: CDR1 SGDLS, CDR2 YYNGEE. The ends lost 3 bases at V and 7 bases at J; junction bases unmatched: 5. CDR3 length: 14 amino acids.

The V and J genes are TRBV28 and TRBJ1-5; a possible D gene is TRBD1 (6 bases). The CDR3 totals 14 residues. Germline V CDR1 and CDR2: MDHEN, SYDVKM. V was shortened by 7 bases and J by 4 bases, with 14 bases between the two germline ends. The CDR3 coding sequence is TGTGCCAGCAATGAGTTAGGGGGGAATCAGCCCCAGCATTTT. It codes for CASNELGGNQPQHF.

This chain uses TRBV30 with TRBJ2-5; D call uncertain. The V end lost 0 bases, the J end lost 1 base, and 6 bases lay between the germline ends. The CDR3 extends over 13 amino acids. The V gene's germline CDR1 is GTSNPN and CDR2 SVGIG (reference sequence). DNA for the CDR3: TGTGCCTGGAGTGTACGCAGCCAAGAGACCCAGTACTTC. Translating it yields CAWSVRSQETQYF.

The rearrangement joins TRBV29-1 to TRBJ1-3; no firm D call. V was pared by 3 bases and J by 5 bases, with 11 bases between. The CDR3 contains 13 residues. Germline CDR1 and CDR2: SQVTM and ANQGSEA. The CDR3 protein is CSVEGRPRNTIYF. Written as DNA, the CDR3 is TGCAGCGTTGAGGGTCGTCCGAGAAACACCATATATTTT.

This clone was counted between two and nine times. CDR3 loop: CASSPDSSNQPQHF. The CDR3 coding sequence is TGTGCCAGCTCACCAGACAGTAGCAATCAGCCCCAGCATTTT. The chain couples TRBV18 to TRBJ1-5; D may be TRBD1 (5 bases). Trimming pared 2 bases from V and 0 bases from J, leaving 5 bases between. This CDR3 has 14 residues. Germline-derived CDR1 and CDR2 are KGHSH and LQKENI.

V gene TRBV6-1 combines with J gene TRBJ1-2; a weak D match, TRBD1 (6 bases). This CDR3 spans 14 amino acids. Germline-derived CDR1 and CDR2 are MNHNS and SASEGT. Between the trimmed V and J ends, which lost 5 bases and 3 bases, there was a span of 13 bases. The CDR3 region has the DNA TGTGCCAGCAGTCCGGGGGCCAGATACTATGGCTACACCTTC. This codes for CASSPGARYYGYTF.

CDR3 protein: CASSLGVPSGMRGTQYF. The DNA for the CDR3 is TGTGCCAGCAGCTTAGGAGTTCCTAGCGGGATGAGGGGGACCCAGTACTTC. This chain connects TRBV11-1 to TRBJ2-5, with 9 positions matching TRBD2. This CDR3 region has 17 residues. The J segment lost 7 bases and the V segment lost 1 base, leaving 13 bases of the junction unmatched. CDR1 is SGHAT, CDR2 FQDESV, per germline (reference sequence).

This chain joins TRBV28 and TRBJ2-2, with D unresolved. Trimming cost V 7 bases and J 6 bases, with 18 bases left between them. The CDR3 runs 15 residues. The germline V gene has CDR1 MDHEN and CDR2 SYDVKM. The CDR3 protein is CASTTGSLGAGELFF. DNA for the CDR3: TGTGCCAGCACCACGGGCTCCCTCGGAGCCGGGGAGCTGTTTTTT.

The CDR3 DNA sequence: TGTGCCAGCAGTTTATTGGCCCCACAGGGGAACTATGGCTACACCTTC. It codes for CASSLLAPQGNYGYTF. The chain links TRBV27 to TRBJ1-2; 7 bases agree with TRBD1. Germline CDR1 MNHEY, CDR2 SMNVEV (reference sequence). The CDR3 has 16 amino acids. J was trimmed by 2 bases and V by 1 base; bases with no gene match: 7.

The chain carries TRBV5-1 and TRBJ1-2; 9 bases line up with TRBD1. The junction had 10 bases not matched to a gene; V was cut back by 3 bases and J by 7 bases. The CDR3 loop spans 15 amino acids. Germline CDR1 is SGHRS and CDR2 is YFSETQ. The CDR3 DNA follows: TGCGCCAGCAGCTCGGAAATCATGACAGGGGGTGGCTACACCTTC. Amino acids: CASSSEIMTGGGYTF.

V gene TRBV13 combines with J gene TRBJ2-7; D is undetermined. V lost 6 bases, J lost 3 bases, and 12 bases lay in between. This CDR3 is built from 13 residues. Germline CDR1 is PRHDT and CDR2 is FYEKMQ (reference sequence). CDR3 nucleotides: TGTGCCAGCAGAGTACTGCGAAGCTACGAGCAGTACTTC. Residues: CASRVLRSYEQYF.

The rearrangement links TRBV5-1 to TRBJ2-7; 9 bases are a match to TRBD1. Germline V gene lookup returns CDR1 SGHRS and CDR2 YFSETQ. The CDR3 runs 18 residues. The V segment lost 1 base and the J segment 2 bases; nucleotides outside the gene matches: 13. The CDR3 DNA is TGCGCCAGCAGCTTGTGGGGATCTGACAGGGGGGCGGCCTACGAGCAGTACTTC. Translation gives CASSLWGSDRGAAYEQYF.

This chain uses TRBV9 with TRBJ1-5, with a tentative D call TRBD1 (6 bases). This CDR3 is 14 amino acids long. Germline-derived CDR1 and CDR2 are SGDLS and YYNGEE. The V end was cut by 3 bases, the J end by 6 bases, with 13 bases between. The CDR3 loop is CASSAQQGTQPQHF. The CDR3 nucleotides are TGTGCCAGCAGCGCTCAACAGGGAACTCAGCCCCAGCATTTT.

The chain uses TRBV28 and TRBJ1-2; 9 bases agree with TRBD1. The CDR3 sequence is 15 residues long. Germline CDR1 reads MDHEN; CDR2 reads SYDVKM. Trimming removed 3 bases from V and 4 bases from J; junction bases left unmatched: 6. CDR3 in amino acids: CASSLPDRGTYGYTF. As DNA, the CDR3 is TGTGCCAGCAGTTTGCCGGACAGGGGAACCTATGGCTACACCTTC.

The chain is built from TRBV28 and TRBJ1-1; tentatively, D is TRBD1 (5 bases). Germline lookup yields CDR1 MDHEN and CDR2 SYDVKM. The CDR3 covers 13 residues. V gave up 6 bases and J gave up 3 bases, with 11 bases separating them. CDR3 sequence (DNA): TGTGCCAGCAGCTCGGGACGGCACACTGAAGCTTTCTTT. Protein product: CASSSGRHTEAFF.

CDR3 loop: CASSPGQGQNIQYF. The CDR3 DNA sequence: TGTGCCAGCAGCCCCGGACAGGGCCAAAACATTCAGTACTTC. The chain recombines TRBV5-4 with TRBJ2-4; 8 nucleotides match TRBD1. Per germline, CDR1 SGHNT and CDR2 YYREEE (reference sequence). The CDR3 has 14 amino acids. The trim removed 4 bases at V and 5 bases at J, leaving 5 bases unmatched.